This entry lists 31 T cell receptor beta chains sequenced from one sample in a study of T cells after yellow fever vaccination. Using its own MiXCR run on the 5' RACE reads, TCRdb lists one record per CDR3 protein. The sample records 450,000 to 650,000 distinct CDR3 sequences, around a fifth being singletons. Sequenced here: PBMCs, sampled less than 25 days after the first yellow fever vaccination. The receptors stem from a man younger than 35 who received the YFV17D yellow fever vaccine.

This clonotype was picked up a small number of times. V usage is TRBV6-1 and J usage is TRBJ2-1, with a weak D call TRBD2 (6 bases). Trimming cost V 5 bases and J 9 bases, with 20 bases left between them. The CDR3 is 15 residues long. Per the germline V gene, CDR1 is MNHNS and CDR2 is SASEGT. Written as DNA, the CDR3 is TGTGCCAGCAGTCCCCTCGGGGGTTTGAGAAGTGAGCAGTTCTTC. Translating gives CASSPLGGLRSEQFF.

This sequence joins TRBV5-1 and TRBJ1-5, with TRBD1 identical over 8 bases. The CDR3 length is 15 residues. The V gene's germline CDR1 is SGHRS and CDR2 YFSETQ. V was clipped by 4 bases and J by 5 bases; unmatched bases: 8. The DNA of the CDR3 is TGCGCCAGCAGCGAGGGCCCGGGACAGGATCAGCCCCAGCATTTT. This gives the protein CASSEGPGQDQPQHF.

This clonotype was observed many times. In nucleotides, the CDR3 is TGTGCCAGCAGCCAAGGACGTAGCTCCTACAATGAGCAGTTCTTC. The encoded protein is CASSQGRSSYNEQFF. The chain links TRBV3-1 to TRBJ2-1; D is ambiguous. Trimming took off 1 base at V and 0 bases at J, with 7 bases between the two ends. Looked up from germline, CDR1 is LGHDT and CDR2 is YNNKEL (reference sequence). The CDR3 consists of 15 residues.

DNA for the CDR3: TGTGCCAGCAACCGACAGGGCGGCACCGGGGAGCTGTTTTTT. As protein: CASNRQGGTGELFF. The chain recombines TRBV9 with TRBJ2-2; 7 nucleotides agree with TRBD1. CDR1 is SGDLS and CDR2 is YYNGEE in the germline V gene. This CDR3 contains 14 residues. V shed 6 bases and J 4 bases; nucleotides not matched to a gene: 6.

There are a few counts of this clonotype. The chain is built from TRBV29-1 and TRBJ1-1; 7 nucleotides align to TRBD1. The CDR3 loop spans 15 amino acids. The germline V gene has CDR1 SQVTM and CDR2 ANQGSEA. With 5 bases clipped from V and 5 bases from J, the junction kept 14 bases outside the gene matches. The CDR3 DNA follows: TGCAGCGTTTACCCGAGAGACAGGGCAGCAACTGAAGCTTTCTTT. Residues: CSVYPRDRAATEAFF.

This clonotype was counted only a few times. The gene calls are TRBV5-1 and TRBJ1-1; D call uncertain. CDR1 and CDR2 (germline): SGHRS, YFSETQ. The V and J ends lost 3 bases and 0 bases respectively, with 6 bases between them. The CDR3 runs to 13 residues. CDR3 protein: CASSSSLNTEAFF. CDR3 sequence (DNA): TGCGCCAGCAGCTCTTCTTTGAACACTGAAGCTTTCTTT. The full variable domain, in which reference TRBV5-1 and TRBJ1-1 provide the parts outside the CDR3, is KAGVTQTPRYLIKTRGQQVTLSCSPISGHRSVSWYQQTPGQGLQFLFEYFSETQRNKGNFPGRFSGRQFSNSRSEMNVSTLELGDSALYLCASSSSLNTEAFFGQGTRLTVV.

This clonotype was recorded a few times. This sequence joins TRBV20-1 and TRBJ2-2, with D hard to call. The CDR3 contains 14 residues. The V and J ends lost 0 bases and 1 base respectively, with 6 bases between them. Germline V gene lookup returns CDR1 DFQATT and CDR2 SNEGSKA (reference sequence). CDR3: CSARDKLNTGELFF. The CDR3 DNA sequence: TGCAGTGCTAGAGACAAATTGAACACCGGGGAGCTGTTTTTT.

In its sample, this clonotype was seen a few times. The chain is built from TRBV5-4 and TRBJ2-7; D is possibly TRBD1 (5 bases). Germline-derived CDR1 and CDR2 are SGHNT and YYREEE (reference sequence). Trimming removed 1 base at V and 6 bases at J, with 11 bases between. The CDR3 runs 13 residues. The chain's CDR3 is CASSLNQGTEQYF. The CDR3 DNA is TGTGCCAGCAGCTTGAATCAGGGAACCGAGCAGTACTTC.

This chain links TRBV5-5 with TRBJ2-7, with D perhaps matching TRBD1 (6 bases). V shed 1 base and J shed 0 bases, with 11 bases lying between them. Germline lookup yields CDR1 SGHKS and CDR2 YYEKEE (reference sequence). This CDR3 spans 15 amino acids. CDR3 region: CASSLSAGDSYEQYF. In nucleotides, the CDR3 is TGTGCCAGCAGCTTGTCCGCAGGGGACTCCTACGAGCAGTACTTC.

This clonotype appeared many times. The chain employs TRBV7-3 and TRBJ2-3, with 13 bases lining up with TRBD2. The trim removed 4 bases at V and 1 base at J, leaving 5 bases unmatched. This CDR3 has 17 residues. CDR1 and CDR2 (germline): SGHTA, FQGTGA. CDR3: CASSSGGLAGGTDTQYF. CDR3 nucleotide sequence: TGTGCCAGCAGCTCGGGAGGACTAGCGGGGGGCACAGATACGCAGTATTTT.

The V and J genes are TRBV10-3 and TRBJ1-2; D is unresolved. Germline CDR1 is ENHRY and CDR2 is SYGVKD. V was trimmed by 3 bases and J by 4 bases, leaving 6 bases between them. This CDR3 is 12 amino acids long. CDR3 in amino acids: CAISDGFYGYTF. The CDR3 nucleotides are TGTGCCATCAGTGACGGTTTCTATGGCTACACCTTC.

This chain connects TRBV7-2 to TRBJ1-5; possibly TRBD1 for D (5 bases). CDR3 size: 13 residues. Germline V lookup: CDR1 SGHTA, CDR2 FQGNSA. V was cut by 4 bases and J by 7 bases, with 11 bases left in between. The CDR3 protein is CASSYGGEQPQHF. The CDR3 DNA sequence: TGTGCCAGCAGCTACGGGGGGGAGCAGCCCCAGCATTTT.

This clonotype appeared a few times. The J gene is TRBJ1-1, the V gene TRBV4-1; D is ambiguous. The CDR3 totals 16 residues. Trimming shortened V by 2 bases and J by 0 bases, and 13 bases separated the two germline ends. Per the germline V gene, CDR1 is MGHRA and CDR2 is YSYEKL. CDR3 nucleotide sequence: TGCGCCAGCAGCCAACAGGACCTGATGGTGAACACTGAAGCTTTCTTT. It yields the protein CASSQQDLMVNTEAFF.

This clonotype was counted at least ten times. The rearrangement uses TRBV7-9 and TRBJ1-1; the D gene is possibly TRBD1 (6 bases). Trimming took 0 bases from V and 4 from J, leaving 12 bases between them. The CDR3 loop spans 15 amino acids. Germline V gene data show CDR1 as SEHNR and CDR2 as FQNEAQ (reference sequence). Here the CDR3 reads CASSLALGGLTEAFF. Here the CDR3 DNA reads TGTGCCAGCAGCTTAGCGTTGGGGGGCCTCACTGAAGCTTTCTTT.

This clonotype came up a few times. The DNA for the CDR3 is TGTGCCAGCAGCCAAGTGGAGCGGGCAGAGACCCAGTACTTC. Amino acid sequence: CASSQVERAETQYF. The J gene is TRBJ2-5, the V gene TRBV4-2; a weak D match, TRBD2 (6 bases). This CDR3 has 14 residues. CDR1 and CDR2 from the germline V gene are LGHNA and YNFKEQ. Trimming took 1 base from V and 4 from J, leaving 10 bases between them.

The chain has TRBV13 and TRBJ2-5; 9 positions agree with TRBD2. The germline V gene has CDR1 PRHDT and CDR2 FYEKMQ (reference sequence). J lost 0 bases, V lost 6 bases, and 8 bases had no gene match. CDR3 size: 16 residues. For the CDR3, the DNA is TGTGCCAGCAGTTGGAGGCTAGCGGGGAACCAAGAGACCCAGTACTTC. It codes for CASSWRLAGNQETQYF.

This chain connects TRBV5-1 to TRBJ2-3; perhaps D is TRBD1 or TRBD2 (5 bases each). Trimming shortened V by 10 bases and J by 2 bases, and 20 bases separated the two germline ends. The CDR3 is 15 residues long. Germline assignment: CDR1 SGHRS and CDR2 YFSETQ. In DNA form, the CDR3 reads TGCGCCGGGAGCTCAGGGACCTCTGTCACAGATACGCAGTATTTT. It yields the protein CAGSSGTSVTDTQYF.

This clonotype was recorded at least ten times. The DNA for the CDR3 is TGTGCCAGCAGTGAAGAACTAGCGAACACCGGGGAGCTGTTTTTT. Its protein is CASSEELANTGELFF. The gene calls are TRBV6-1 and TRBJ2-2; TRBD2 is a possible D gene (5 bases). Deletions cut 1 base from V and 0 bases from J, with 6 bases between. CDR1 is MNHNS, CDR2 SASEGT, per germline. CDR3 length: 15 residues.

This clonotype has only a few counts. The CDR3 loop reads CASSDRTVTGNSPLHF. The CDR3 DNA sequence: TGTGCCAGCAGTGACAGGACCGTCACCGGGAATTCACCCCTCCACTTT. The V gene is TRBV25-1, the J gene TRBJ1-6, with unresolved D. Trimming cost V 3 bases and J 7 bases, with 16 bases left between them. Per germline, CDR1 MGHDK and CDR2 SYGVNS. The CDR3 sequence is 16 residues long.

The V call is TRBV5-1, the J call TRBJ1-1, with 8 bases that match TRBD1. CDR1 and CDR2 (germline): SGHRS, YFSETQ. The CDR3 consists of 14 residues. The ends lost 4 bases at V and 6 bases at J; junction bases unmatched: 8. DNA for the CDR3: TGCGCCAGCAGCGCAGAACAGGGGGTACCTGAAGCTTTCTTT. Protein sequence: CASSAEQGVPEAFF.

The genes are TRBV7-2 and TRBJ2-3; D unresolved. The germline V and J ends were trimmed by 9 bases and 0 bases, with 13 bases remaining between them. The CDR3 runs to 14 residues. Germline CDR1 is SGHTA and CDR2 is FQGNSA. CDR3 in amino acids: CARSPGPSTDTQYF. Here the CDR3 DNA reads TGTGCCAGGAGCCCAGGTCCTAGCACAGATACGCAGTATTTT.

The V gene is TRBV28, the J gene TRBJ2-7; D may correspond to TRBD1 or TRBD2 (5 bases each). The V end lost 5 bases, the J end lost 1 base, and 18 bases lay between the germline ends. Germline V gene sequence: CDR1 MDHEN, CDR2 SYDVKM. The CDR3 is 16 amino acids. The CDR3 here is CASSPSTRDGSYEQYV. In nucleotides, the CDR3 is TGTGCCAGCAGTCCCTCTACTCGGGACGGGTCCTACGAGCAGTACGTC.

This clonotype has a handful of counts. The chain recombines TRBV3-1 with TRBJ1-6; no clear D gene. V lost 6 bases, J lost 10 bases, and 22 bases lay in between. Germline loops: CDR1 LGHDT, CDR2 YNNKEL (reference sequence). The CDR3 has 16 residues. CDR3 sequence: CASRRTFKPGGSPLHF. CDR3 DNA: TGTGCCAGCAGGCGGACGTTCAAGCCCGGTGGGTCACCCCTCCACTTT. Filled out from reference TRBV3-1 and TRBJ1-6, the complete variable domain reads DTAVSQTPKYLVTQMGNDKSIKCEQNLGHDTMYWYKQDSKKFLKIMFSYNNKELIINETVPNRFSPKSPDKAHLNLHINSLELGDSAVYFCASRRTFKPGGSPLHFGNGTRLTVT.

This clonotype has more than one count but fewer than ten. This chain joins TRBV27 and TRBJ1-5; 11 positions agree with TRBD1. The germline V gene encodes CDR1 MNHEY and CDR2 SMNVEV (reference sequence). The CDR3 sequence is 13 residues long. The junction had 3 bases not matched to a gene; V was cut back by 8 bases and J by 6 bases. DNA for the CDR3: TGTGCCAGCGGACAGGGGGCGAGTCAGCCCCAGCATTTT. Amino acid sequence: CASGQGASQPQHF.

The chain is built from TRBV4-2 and TRBJ2-3; perhaps TRBD2 as D (5 bases). V gave up 0 bases and J gave up 2 bases, with 15 bases separating them. Germline CDR1 is LGHNA and CDR2 is YNFKEQ. This CDR3 is 17 amino acids long. The CDR3 DNA reads TGTGCCAGCAGCCAAGAAACCTCGAGCGGTTCCACAGATACGCAGTATTTT. The encoded protein is CASSQETSSGSTDTQYF.

This chain uses TRBV12-1 with TRBJ2-7; the table's D call TRBD1 went unverified against the DNA. TRBV12-1 is described as a pseudogene. CDR3 length: 18 residues. CDR3 protein: CASSPCPGGRRLRSEQYV. CDR3 DNA: TGTGCCAGCAGCCCCTGTCCAGGGGGCCGGCGCTTAAGGTCCGAGCAGTACGTC.

This clonotype occurred a few times. V usage is TRBV20-1 and J usage is TRBJ2-6; tentatively, D is TRBD2 (6 bases). V lost 6 bases and J lost 1, with 16 bases in between. The CDR3 length is 16 residues. CDR1 and CDR2 from the germline V gene are DFQATT and SNEGSKA (reference sequence). CDR3 in DNA: TGCAGTGCCCATAAACTGGGGGGATCTGGGGCCAACGTCCTGACTTTC. Translation gives CSAHKLGGSGANVLTF.

This clonotype occurred a few times. CDR3 loop: CASSQEVSRTVNGYTF. CDR3 in DNA: TGTGCCAGCAGCCAAGAAGTTTCGAGGACAGTCAATGGCTACACCTTC. This rearrangement joins TRBV3-1 to TRBJ1-2, with TRBD1 as a possible D gene (6 bases). Per the germline V gene, CDR1 is LGHDT and CDR2 is YNNKEL (reference sequence). The CDR3 is 16 amino acids. Trimming stripped 0 bases from V and 6 bases from J, with 17 bases between. The full variable domain, in which reference TRBV3-1 and TRBJ1-2 provide the parts outside the CDR3, is DTAVSQTPKYLVTQMGNDKSIKCEQNLGHDTMYWYKQDSKKFLKIMFSYNNKELIINETVPNRFSPKSPDKAHLNLHINSLELGDSAVYFCASSQEVSRTVNGYTFGSGTRLTVV.

The rearrangement links TRBV12-3 or TRBV12-4 to TRBJ2-5, with D possibly being TRBD1 (6 bases). Trimming pared 2 bases from V and 8 bases from J, leaving 15 bases between. This CDR3 is 14 amino acids long. The CDR3 DNA sequence: TGTGCCAGCAGTTTAAGTCGGACAGAGGGCACCCAGTACTTC. Protein: CASSLSRTEGTQYF.

This clonotype was counted a few times. This rearrangement joins TRBV7-2 to TRBJ2-3; no reliable D call. Trimming took off 1 base at V and 3 bases at J, with 11 bases between the two ends. The germline CDR1 and CDR2 sequences are SGHTA and FQGNSA. The CDR3 is made up of 15 amino acids. CDR3 residues: CASSLVAGYTDTQYF. The CDR3 coding sequence is TGTGCCAGCAGCTTAGTGGCAGGTTATACAGATACGCAGTATTTT.

This clonotype was counted a few times. V usage is TRBV6-5 and J usage is TRBJ2-6; D is ambiguous. Between the trimmed V and J ends, which lost 2 bases and 0 bases, there was a span of 5 bases. The CDR3 consists of 15 residues. Germline loops: CDR1 MNHEY, CDR2 SVGAGI. As DNA, the CDR3 is TGTGCCAGCAGTTACCTTAGCTCTGGGGCCAACGTCCTGACTTTC. Translating gives CASSYLSSGANVLTF.